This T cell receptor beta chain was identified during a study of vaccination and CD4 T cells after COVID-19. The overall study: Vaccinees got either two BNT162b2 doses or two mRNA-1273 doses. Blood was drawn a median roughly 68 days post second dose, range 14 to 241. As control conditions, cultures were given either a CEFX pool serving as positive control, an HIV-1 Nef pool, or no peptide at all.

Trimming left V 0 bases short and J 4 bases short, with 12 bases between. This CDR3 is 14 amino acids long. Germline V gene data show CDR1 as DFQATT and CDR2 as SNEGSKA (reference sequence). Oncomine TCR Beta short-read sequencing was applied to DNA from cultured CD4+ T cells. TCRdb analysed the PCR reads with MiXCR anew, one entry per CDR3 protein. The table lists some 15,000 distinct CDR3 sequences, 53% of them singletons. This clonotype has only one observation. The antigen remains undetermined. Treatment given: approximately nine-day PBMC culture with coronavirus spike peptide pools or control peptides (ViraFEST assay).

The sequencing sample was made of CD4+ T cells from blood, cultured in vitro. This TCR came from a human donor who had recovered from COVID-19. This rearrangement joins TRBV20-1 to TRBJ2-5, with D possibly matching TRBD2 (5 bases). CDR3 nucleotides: TGCAGTGCTAGAGATCCGCTTGCGGGAGAGACCCAGTACTTC. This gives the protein CSARDPLAGETQYF.